A single sample is the source of the 22 T cell receptor beta chains below, sequenced in a study of T-cell memory formation after mild COVID-19. TCRdb recomputed calls from the 5' RACE reads with MiXCR, one row per CDR3 protein. This sample has 350,000 to 400,000 distinct CDR3 sequences; 14% occur once, and the top ten carry 20% to 25%. Sequencing input: PBMCs or a T cell subset sorted from them (not recorded which). The source of these receptors is a man younger than 30 who had mild COVID-19 (a few samples of this study predate the infection). Cell type and time point are not known.

This sequence joins TRBV4-3 and TRBJ2-1; maybe TRBD2 (6 bases). Trimming took 3 bases from V and 3 from J, leaving 12 bases between them. The CDR3 is 15 residues long. Looked up from germline, CDR1 is LGHNA and CDR2 is YSLEER. The DNA of the CDR3 is TGCGCCAGCAGCCACCCTACGGGGGACTACAATGAGCAGTTCTTC. It codes for CASSHPTGDYNEQFF.

V gene TRBV7-3 combines with J gene TRBJ2-3, with 8 nucleotides matching TRBD2. CDR1 and CDR2 (germline): SGHTA, FQGTGA. The CDR3 is 15 residues long. The trim removed 2 bases at V and 6 bases at J, leaving 7 bases unmatched. The CDR3 DNA follows: TGTGCCAGCAGCTTAGGGACTAGTAGTTCTGATACGCAGTATTTT. Its protein product is CASSLGTSSSDTQYF. Supplemented by reference TRBV7-3 and TRBJ2-3, the full variable domain reads GAGVSQTPSNKVTEKGKYVELRCDPISGHTALYWYRQSLGQGPEFLIYFQGTGAADDSGLPNDRFFAVRPEGSVSTLKIQRTERGDSAVYLCASSLGTSSSDTQYFGPGTRLTVL.

The table lists this clonotype with many counts. The chain employs TRBV7-6 and TRBJ1-5; perhaps TRBD1 as D (5 bases). Germline loops: CDR1 SGHVS, CDR2 FNYEAQ. V was clipped by 5 bases and J by 3 bases, with 14 bases between them. The CDR3 spans 15 residues. CDR3: CASSQSTGLNQPQHF. In DNA, the CDR3 is TGTGCCAGCAGCCAAAGCACAGGACTCAATCAGCCCCAGCATTTT.

This clonotype was seen more than once but under ten times. V and J are TRBV6-2 or TRBV6-3 and TRBJ1-2; D remains unclear. The CDR3 has 12 amino acids. V lost 6 bases to trimming and J lost 6 bases, with 11 bases between them. Germline V gene sequence: CDR1 MNHEY, CDR2 SVGEGT. In nucleotides, the CDR3 is TGTGCCAGCAGGACACTGACGGATGGCTACACCTTC. It encodes CASRTLTDGYTF.

This clonotype showed up just a few times. The chain has TRBV12-3 or TRBV12-4 and TRBJ1-4, with a weak D call TRBD1 (5 bases). This CDR3 contains 14 residues. Deletions cut 7 bases from V and 2 bases from J, with 11 bases between. CDR3 DNA sequence: TGTGCCAGCACTCGCCGGGGGACTAATGAAAAACTGTTTTTT. Residues: CASTRRGTNEKLFF.

V and J are TRBV24-1 and TRBJ1-5; D possibly corresponds to TRBD1 (5 bases). The germline CDR1 and CDR2 sequences are KGHDR and SFDVKD. V shed 3 bases and J shed 6 bases, with 14 bases lying between them. There are 15 residues in the CDR3. CDR3 coding DNA: TGTGCCACCAGTGATCATAGGGACTTCGGTCAGCCCCAGCATTTT. Translating it yields CATSDHRDFGQPQHF.

This clonotype was observed many times. The rearrangement links TRBV7-8 to TRBJ2-7; 11 nucleotides line up with TRBD2. From germline, CDR1 is SGHVS and CDR2 FQNEAQ. V shed 5 bases, J shed 9 bases, and the junction held 9 bases outside the gene matches. The CDR3 extends over 14 amino acids. The CDR3 sequence: CASSLSGTSGVQYF. The CDR3 coding sequence is TGTGCCAGCAGCCTCTCCGGGACTAGCGGTGTGCAGTACTTC.

This clonotype was picked up many times. The chain couples TRBV7-9 to TRBJ2-5; D uncertain. This CDR3 has 11 amino acids. Germline CDR1 reads SEHNR; CDR2 reads FQNEAQ (reference sequence). V was pared by 2 bases and J by 3 bases, with 1 base between. DNA of the CDR3: TGTGCCAGCAGCTTAAAAGAGACCCAGTACTTC. It yields the protein CASSLKETQYF.

This clonotype was observed at least ten times. The chain employs TRBV7-8 and TRBJ2-3; 10 nucleotides line up with TRBD2. The CDR3 is 16 amino acids. CDR1 and CDR2 from the germline V gene are SGHVS and FQNEAQ. J was trimmed by 4 bases and V by 0 bases; bases with no gene match: 4. The CDR3, as DNA: TGTGCCAGCAGCTTAGCTGCAGCGGGGGGGCCAGATACGCAGTATTTT. This sequence encodes CASSLAAAGGPDTQYF.

This rearrangement joins TRBV4-1 to TRBJ2-7; 8 bases align to TRBD2. Germline CDR1 and CDR2: MGHRA and YSYEKL. The CDR3 extends over 13 amino acids. The V segment lost 4 bases and the J segment 5 bases; nucleotides outside the gene matches: 4. The CDR3 DNA reads TGCGCCAGCAGCCCCGGGGGGGGTAACGAGCAGTACTTC. It codes for CASSPGGGNEQYF.

The chain has TRBV11-2 and TRBJ2-7, with D unresolved. The CDR3 has 13 amino acids. V was clipped by 4 bases and J by 2 bases, with 9 bases between them. The V gene's germline CDR1 is SGHAT and CDR2 FQNNGV. The chain's CDR3 is CASSWADPYEQYF. The CDR3 DNA sequence: TGTGCCAGCAGCTGGGCGGATCCCTACGAGCAGTACTTC.

The chain couples TRBV12-3 or TRBV12-4 to TRBJ2-2; TRBD2 agrees at 13 bases. The CDR3 sequence is 17 residues long. V shed 5 bases and J 1 base; nucleotides not matched to a gene: 4. CDR3 in amino acids: CASSTRTSGGNTGELFF. DNA of the CDR3: TGTGCCAGCAGTACCAGGACTAGCGGGGGGAACACCGGGGAGCTGTTTTTT.

The V and J genes are TRBV12-3 or TRBV12-4 and TRBJ1-5; D is possibly TRBD1 (5 bases). V lost 3 bases, J lost 6 bases, and 18 bases lay in between. The CDR3 length is 16 residues. The CDR3 loop reads CASSLEGLAAGQPQHF. CDR3 nucleotide sequence: TGTGCCAGCAGTTTGGAGGGGCTGGCAGCAGGTCAGCCCCAGCATTTT.

In this sample, this clonotype turned up once. V and J are TRBV20-1 and TRBJ2-1; possible D gene TRBD2, 6 bases. The CDR3 covers 16 residues. CDR1 and CDR2 (germline): DFQATT, SNEGSKA (reference sequence). Between the trimmed V and J ends, which lost 0 bases and 0 bases, there was a span of 12 bases. For the CDR3, the DNA is TGCAGTGCTAGAGATGGGAGGAGGTCCTCCTACAATGAGCAGTTCTTC. Translated, it gives CSARDGRRSSYNEQFF.

This chain joins TRBV20-1 and TRBJ2-7; 9 bases fit TRBD1. The germline V gene has CDR1 DFQATT and CDR2 SNEGSKA (reference sequence). V was clipped by 3 bases and J by 2 bases; unmatched bases: 5. The CDR3 covers 14 residues. CDR3 bases: TGCAGTGCTAGTGAGGGACAGGGTGCCTACGAGCAGTACGTC. The encoded protein is CSASEGQGAYEQYV.

A few counts support this clonotype. This sequence joins TRBV4-2 and TRBJ2-2, with 8 bases matching TRBD1. The CDR3 sequence is 16 residues long. J was trimmed by 5 bases and V by 0 bases; bases with no gene match: 5. Looked up from germline, CDR1 is LGHNA and CDR2 is YNFKEQ. Here the CDR3 DNA reads TGTGCCAGCAGCCAAGATGGGCAGGGGGCGACCGGGGAGCTGTTTTTT. Translation gives CASSQDGQGATGELFF.

The J gene is TRBJ2-3, the V gene TRBV4-1; TRBD1 is a possible D gene (5 bases). CDR3 length equals 16 residues. V lost 0 bases and J 1 base, leaving 11 bases between the germline ends. Germline V lookup: CDR1 MGHRA, CDR2 YSYEKL. CDR3 DNA: TGCGCCAGCAGCCAAGAGGGGCCTTGGGGCACAGATACGCAGTATTTT. Protein product: CASSQEGPWGTDTQYF.

This clonotype was seen at least ten times. The rearrangement joins TRBV7-6 to TRBJ1-1; 7 positions agree with TRBD1. CDR3 length equals 16 residues. Germline CDR1 and CDR2: SGHVS and FNYEAQ. V was pared by 0 bases and J by 3 bases, with 7 bases of the junction left unmatched. The CDR3 loop reads CASSLAASRGDTEAFF. The DNA of the CDR3 is TGTGCCAGCAGCTTAGCAGCTTCCAGGGGGGACACTGAAGCTTTCTTT. The full variable domain, rest sourced from reference TRBV7-6 and TRBJ1-1, is GAGVSQSPRYKVTKRGQDVALRCDPISGHVSLYWYRQALGQGPEFLTYFNYEAQQDKSGLPNDRFSAERPEGSISTLTIQRTEQRDSAMYRCASSLAASRGDTEAFFGQGTRLTVV.

This clonotype was seen repeatedly, ten times or more. The CDR3 is CASSRSDSSEQYV. CDR3 coding DNA: TGTGCCAGCTCAAGATCGGACAGTTCCGAGCAGTACGTC. The chain employs TRBV18 and TRBJ2-7, with D tentatively TRBD1 (6 bases). This CDR3 is built from 13 residues. The germline V gene encodes CDR1 KGHSH and CDR2 LQKENI. Trimming shortened V by 5 bases and J by 6 bases, and 14 bases separated the two germline ends.

This clonotype was recorded a few times. The chain recombines TRBV7-6 with TRBJ2-2, with 7 bases lining up with TRBD2. The CDR3 is 16 amino acids. The V gene end was trimmed by 4 bases and the J gene end by 5 bases; junction bases not matched to a gene: 10. Germline V gene sequence: CDR1 SGHVS, CDR2 FNYEAQ. The CDR3 DNA sequence: TGTGCCAGCAGCTCCATTGCGGGGGATGAGACCGGGGAGCTGTTTTTT. It translates to CASSSIAGDETGELFF.

This clonotype was counted a few times. This chain uses TRBV20-1 with TRBJ1-6, with D maybe TRBD1 (5 bases). V lost 4 bases to trimming and J lost 11 bases, with 15 bases between them. Germline assignment: CDR1 DFQATT and CDR2 SNEGSKA (reference sequence). The CDR3 is 13 residues long. The CDR3 DNA reads TGCAGTGCTATTGGGGCGGGTCTCGCACCCCTCCACTTT. Its protein is CSAIGAGLAPLHF.

This clonotype was seen a few times. The V call is TRBV21-1, the J call TRBJ2-6; the DNA was not compared with TRBD2, the D call given in the table. TRBV21-1 is a recognized pseudogene. This CDR3 spans 18 amino acids. CDR3 residues: CASSKTSGGASGANVLTF. The DNA for the CDR3 is TGTGCCAGCAGCAAGACTAGCGGGGGCGCCTCTGGGGCCAACGTCCTGACTTTC.